This note documents a single T cell receptor beta chain sequence. The cohort excluded patients with autoimmune disease history or systemic immunosuppression. Produced via immunoSEQ multiplex PCR; TCRdb's table is partial and in-frame only. The sample records tens of thousands of clones, 90% to 95% being singletons. This sample is drawn from a study of OX40 agonist ivuxolimab in advanced cancers. There are 17 residues in the CDR3. Germline CDR1 is MDHEN and CDR2 is SYDVKM. V lost 6 bases and J 0 bases, leaving 18 bases between the germline ends. The sequencing used CD4+ or CD8+ T cells sorted from blood, collected in a trial of the OX40 agonist ivuxolimab. The chain joins TRBV28 to TRBJ2-1, with no clear D. The receptor was isolated from an adult with an advanced solid tumor such as melanoma, head and neck, liver or kidney cancer. In nucleotides, the CDR3 is TGTGCCAGCAGCCATACAAGCATGGGCCTCTCCTACAATGAGCAGTTCTTC. Translation: CASSHTSMGLSYNEQFF.